These T cell receptor beta chains were read from a single sample in a study of blood T cell repertoires in COVID-19. Data came from immunoSEQ multiplex PCR; TCRdb stores just in-frame clones and leaves some out. The repertoire holds approximately 84,000 clones, about 80% seen once, with about 16% in the top ten. The source material was peripheral blood. All receptors derive from a human donor in a cohort sampled during active COVID-19. The CDR3 runs from the conserved cysteine through the conserved F or W. Each record gives: D gene, clone size, J gene, V gene, CDR3 DNA, CDR3 protein. A D gene is named only where the DNA matches it firmly. Not every row has a clone size; where given, it reads once, few, many or a size class.

. | . | TRBJ1-4 | TRBV7-9 | TGTGCCAGCAGCTCACAGGGATTGTTGGAAACTAATGAAAAACTGTTTTTT | CASSSQGLLETNEKLFF
TRBD1 | . | TRBJ1-2 | TRBV5-6 | TGTGCCAGCAGCTCCGACAGGGGCTATGGCTACACCTTC | CASSSDRGYGYTF
TRBD1 | . | TRBJ2-6 | TRBV4-1 | TGCGCCAGCAGCCGTACCGGGACAGGTATGGGTGGGGCCAACGTCCTGACTTTC | CASSRTGTGMGGANVLTF
. | . | TRBJ2-3 | TRBV3-1/TRBV3-2 | TGTGCCAGCAGCCAAGACGCGAATACGCAGTATTTT | CASSQDANTQYF
TRBD2 | . | TRBJ2-1 | TRBV27 | TGTGCCAGCAGTCCCGCCCCCCTAGCGGGAGAATATGAGCAGTTCTTC | CASSPAPLAGEYEQFF
. | . | TRBJ1-1 | TRBV28 | TGTGCCAGCGGTAATCCGGGACACCCGAACACTGAAGCTTTCTTT | CASGNPGHPNTEAFF
. | . | TRBJ1-1 | TRBV6-2/TRBV6-3 | TGTGCCAGCAGTCTGACAGGTTTAATGAACACTGAAGCTTTCTTT | CASSLTGLMNTEAFF
TRBD1 | . | TRBJ2-7 | TRBV28 | TGTGCCAGCAGAATGGCCCCGACAGGGGAGACCTACGAGCAGTACTTC | CASRMAPTGETYEQYF
. | . | TRBJ1-4 | TRBV6-5 | TGTGCCACGCAGAGATTACAGGTAGATGAAAAACTGTTTTTT | CATQRLQVDEKLFF
TRBD1 | . | TRBJ1-1 | TRBV6-4 | TGTGCCAGCAGAGCGGGACAGGGAAACGCTGAAGCTTTCTTT | CASRAGQGNAEAFF
TRBD2 | many | TRBJ2-3 | TRBV9 | TGTGCCAGCAGCGGGGGACTAGCGGGGACTAATACGCAGTATTTT | CASSGGLAGTNTQYF
. | . | TRBJ2-7 | TRBV6-4 | TGTGCCAGCAATCAGCGCCCCACCTCCTACGAGCAGTACTTC | CASNQRPTSYEQYF
. | once | TRBJ2-7 | TRBV9 | TGTGCCAGCAGTGCGGGACTTTTCACCTACGAGCAGTACTTC | CASSAGLFTYEQYF
. | once | TRBJ2-1 | TRBV24-1 | TGTGCCACCAGTGAGTTTCTAGGCGATGAGCAGTTCTTC | CATSEFLGDEQFF
. | few | TRBJ1-4 | TRBV28 | TGTGCCAGCAGCCCCCCTACAACTAATGAAAAACTGTTTTTT | CASSPPTTNEKLFF
TRBD1 | . | TRBJ2-1 | TRBV5-5 | TGTGCCAGCAGCTTGAATGACAGGACAGGTTTCTACAATGAGCAGTTCTTC | CASSLNDRTGFYNEQFF
. | once | TRBJ2-1 | TRBV6-5 | TGTGCCAGCAGTTACTCTAGCTACAATGAGCAGTTCTTC | CASSYSSYNEQFF
. | . | TRBJ2-3 | TRBV10-3 | TGTGCCATCAAGGCGGGGGCCACAGATACGCAGTATTTT | CAIKAGATDTQYF
. | . | TRBJ1-1 | TRBV9 | TGTGCCAGCAGCGCACAGGGATCCACTGAAGCTTTCTTT | CASSAQGSTEAFF
TRBD2 | . | TRBJ2-2 | TRBV2 | TGTGCCAGCAGGCTCCTAGCGGGGGATACCGGGGAGCTGTTTTTT | CASRLLAGDTGELFF
TRBD1 | . | TRBJ1-4 | TRBV5-1 | TGCGCCAGCAGCTTAAACGGGGGACAGGGGGGTGAAAAACTGTTTTTT | CASSLNGGQGGEKLFF
TRBD1 | . | TRBJ1-2 | TRBV28 | TGTGCCAGCAGTGGACAGGGGGCGATTTTTGGATATGGCTACACCTTC | CASSGQGAIFGYGYTF
TRBD1 | . | TRBJ1-4 | TRBV10-3 | TGTGCCATCAACTCAGGGGGCCCTAATGAAAAACTGTTTTTT | CAINSGGPNEKLFF
TRBD1 | . | TRBJ1-1 | TRBV28 | TGTGCCAGCACCCATGGGGGACAGGGGGTCACTGAAGCTTTCTTT | CASTHGGQGVTEAFF
TRBD1 | . | TRBJ1-2 | TRBV11-2 | TGTGCCAGCAGCTCCCGACAGGGCTTATGGGGCTACACCTTC | CASSSRQGLWGYTF
. | . | TRBJ1-2 | TRBV29-1 | TGCAGCGGAGGGGACACCTCCTATGGCTACACCTTC | CSGGDTSYGYTF
. | . | TRBJ1-1 | TRBV9 | TGTGCCAGCACAGCTACTCCCGGGATGAACACTGAAGCTTTCTTT | CASTATPGMNTEAFF
TRBD2 | . | TRBJ2-7 | TRBV10-1 | TGCGCCAGCAGTGAGTTTAGGACTAGCAAAGAGCAGTACTTC | CASSEFRTSKEQYF
TRBD2 | . | TRBJ2-5 | TRBV4-1 | TGCGCCAGCAGCCCCATCCTAGCGGGGGGGACCCAGTACTTC | CASSPILAGGTQYF
TRBD1 | . | TRBJ1-4 | TRBV30 | TGTGCCTGGAGTAGGGGGCCGACTAATGAAAAACTGTTTTTT | CAWSRGPTNEKLFF
. | many | TRBJ2-7 | TRBV27 | TGTGCCAGCAGTTTAGTAGCGGCCGCCTACGAGCAGTACTTC | CASSLVAAAYEQYF
. | . | TRBJ1-1 | TRBV6-5 | TGTGCCAGCAGAAGAGAGGGGAGGACTGAAGCTTTCTTT | CASRREGRTEAFF
TRBD2 | . | TRBJ2-5 | TRBV7-9 | TGTGCCAGCAGCTTTCCTAGCGGGAGGTCCGAGACCCAGTACTTC | CASSFPSGRSETQYF
. | . | TRBJ2-1 | TRBV6-5 | TGTGCCAGCAGCCGCGACGGGGTCTCCTACAATGAGCAGTTCTTC | CASSRDGVSYNEQFF
. | . | TRBJ2-2 | TRBV5-1 | TGCGCCAGCCAAGCATCGGTTGTTACCGGGGAGCTGTTTTTT | CASQASVVTGELFF
TRBD1 | . | TRBJ1-2 | TRBV14 | TGTGCAAAAGTGGGGGGACAGGGATTCCCTAACTATGGCTACACCTTC | CAKVGGQGFPNYGYTF
TRBD1 | once | TRBJ2-1 | TRBV6-5 | TGTGCCAGCGCTGCGCAGGGGGCCTACAATGAGCAGTTCTTC | CASAAQGAYNEQFF
. | once | TRBJ2-5 | TRBV4-1 | TGCGCCAGCAGCCAAGAAGAGGGCAAGGAGACCCAGTACTTC | CASSQEEGKETQYF
TRBD1 | . | TRBJ2-7 | TRBV28 | TGTGCCAGCAGTCGTTATAGGGGGCGCTACGAGCAGTACTTC | CASSRYRGRYEQYF
. | . | TRBJ1-3 | TRBV11-2 | TGTGCCAGCAGCTTAGACAGGGTCGGTAACACCATATATTTT | CASSLDRVGNTIYF
TRBD2 | . | TRBJ2-5 | TRBV6-6 | TGTGCCAGCAGTTACTCGAGAGCGGGGGGGGAAGAGACCCAGTACTTC | CASSYSRAGGEETQYF
TRBD2 | few | TRBJ2-1 | TRBV4-1 | TGCGCCAGCAGCCAAGGTGGACTAGCGGGGGCCTACAATGAGCAGTTCTTC | CASSQGGLAGAYNEQFF
TRBD1 | . | TRBJ2-7 | TRBV19 | TGTGCCAGTAGGGGCCGGACAGGGGGGAAGGACGAGCAGTACTTC | CASRGRTGGKDEQYF
TRBD2 | few | TRBJ2-1 | TRBV5-1 | TGCGCCAGCAGCTCACATCTAGCGGACCTCCCCTCCTACAATGAGCAGTTCTTC | CASSSHLADLPSYNEQFF
TRBD1 | . | TRBJ2-1 | TRBV11-3 | TGTGCCAGCAGCTTCCGGGACAGGGGTCTCAATGAGCAGTTCTTC | CASSFRDRGLNEQFF
TRBD1 | . | TRBJ2-5 | TRBV11-2 | TGTGCCAGCAGCTTTGCGACAGGGTTGGAGACCCAGTACTTC | CASSFATGLETQYF
. | . | TRBJ1-1 | TRBV12-3/TRBV12-4 | TGTGCCAGCAGTTTCGGCAGGGATACTGAAGCTTTCTTT | CASSFGRDTEAFF
. | . | TRBJ2-2 | TRBV11-2 | TGTGCCAGCAGCCCCAGGTTAACCGGGGAGCTGTTTTTT | CASSPRLTGELFF
TRBD2 | . | TRBJ2-1 | TRBV13 | TGTGCCAGCAGCCCCGGGACTAGGGGGGGTAATGAGCAGTTCTTC | CASSPGTRGGNEQFF